These T cell receptor beta chains were read from a single sample in a study of cytomegalovirus exposure and HLA in healthy donors. Measured with immunoSEQ multiplex PCR; TCRdb has only the in-frame clones, and not every one. The sample holds some 150,000 clones, under 80% seen once. The sequenced sample was PBMCs. Source of these receptors: a human donor in good health. Each CDR3 is given with its conserved first and last residue. Some rows have no size entry. The others give once, few or many, or a class for an expanded clone.

j_gene: TRBJ2-5
abundance: NA
len: 14
v_gene: TRBV13
CDR3aa: CASSFVGGHETQYF

j_gene: TRBJ2-2
abundance: many
len: 14
v_gene: TRBV5-1
CDR3aa: CASSFLSGTGELFF

j_gene: TRBJ2-1
abundance: NA
len: 14
v_gene: TRBV15
CDR3aa: CATSRDNPGDEQFF

j_gene: TRBJ1-5
abundance: once
len: 13
v_gene: TRBV7-9
CDR3aa: CASSLGQGQPQHF

j_gene: TRBJ1-1
abundance: NA
len: 15
v_gene: TRBV5-1
CDR3aa: CASSSPTGVNTEAFF

j_gene: TRBJ2-5
abundance: NA
len: 16
v_gene: TRBV7-3
CDR3aa: CASSLMGRRLGETQYF

j_gene: TRBJ2-1
abundance: NA
len: 12
v_gene: TRBV7-7
CDR3aa: CASSLTAGGAFF

j_gene: TRBJ2-3
abundance: NA
len: 15
v_gene: TRBV30
CDR3aa: CAWSLPTGATDTQYF

j_gene: TRBJ1-5
abundance: NA
len: 16
v_gene: TRBV6-6
CDR3aa: CASSYGTGGRYQPQHF

j_gene: TRBJ2-3
abundance: NA
len: 15
v_gene: TRBV27
CDR3aa: CASSSPGEGVDTQYF

j_gene: TRBJ2-1
abundance: few
len: 15
v_gene: TRBV6-5
CDR3aa: CASSWLAGASNEQFF

j_gene: TRBJ2-7
abundance: few
len: 15
v_gene: TRBV7-2
CDR3aa: CASSLGVDRPYEQYF

j_gene: TRBJ1-6
abundance: NA
len: 15
v_gene: TRBV9
CDR3aa: CASSAGQANNSPLHF

j_gene: TRBJ2-3
abundance: few
len: 14
v_gene: TRBV7-3
CDR3aa: CASSLGGVADTQYF

j_gene: TRBJ2-3
abundance: NA
len: 15
v_gene: TRBV13
CDR3aa: CASSVGRGTADTQYF

j_gene: TRBJ1-1
abundance: NA
len: 12
v_gene: TRBV7-9
CDR3aa: CASHYSGLEAFF

j_gene: TRBJ1-2
abundance: NA
len: 14
v_gene: TRBV5-5
CDR3aa: CASSREAQGGGYTF

j_gene: TRBJ1-5
abundance: NA
len: 15
v_gene: TRBV9
CDR3aa: CASSGEGLGNQPQHF

j_gene: TRBJ2-7
abundance: few
len: 17
v_gene: TRBV7-8
CDR3aa: CASSSQTHPSLSYEQYF

j_gene: TRBJ2-5
abundance: NA
len: 15
v_gene: TRBV9
CDR3aa: CASSVGGALIETQYF

j_gene: TRBJ2-5
abundance: NA
len: 13
v_gene: TRBV7-6
CDR3aa: CASSSGQQETQYF

j_gene: TRBJ2-2
abundance: NA
len: 18
v_gene: TRBV7-2
CDR3aa: CASSLRLAGGQGTGELFF

j_gene: TRBJ1-2
abundance: NA
len: 13
v_gene: TRBV7-6
CDR3aa: CASSSDRSYGYTF

j_gene: TRBJ2-2
abundance: NA
len: 14
v_gene: TRBV5-1
CDR3aa: CASSRDSRTGELFF

j_gene: TRBJ1-2
abundance: few
len: 19
v_gene: TRBV4-3
CDR3aa: CASSQDLEARGSLSYGYTF

j_gene: TRBJ1-1
abundance: NA
len: 14
v_gene: TRBV11-2
CDR3aa: CASSMRQGGTEAFF

j_gene: TRBJ2-3
abundance: NA
len: 15
v_gene: TRBV19
CDR3aa: CASTLGDRRTDTQYF

j_gene: TRBJ2-7
abundance: NA
len: 13
v_gene: TRBV6-5
CDR3aa: CASSRGQGHEQYF

j_gene: TRBJ2-7
abundance: NA
len: 16
v_gene: TRBV18
CDR3aa: CASSRGKGLEFGEQYF

j_gene: TRBJ2-2
abundance: NA
len: 17
v_gene: TRBV7-2
CDR3aa: CASSLAPGQGFAGELFF

j_gene: TRBJ2-3
abundance: NA
len: 16
v_gene: TRBV30
CDR3aa: CAWAPISGWGTDTQYF

j_gene: TRBJ1-2
abundance: NA
len: 13
v_gene: TRBV4-2
CDR3aa: CASSQMVAYGYTF

j_gene: TRBJ1-1
abundance: NA
len: 13
v_gene: TRBV10-3
CDR3aa: CATRGTDPGEAFF

j_gene: TRBJ1-2
abundance: NA
len: 16
v_gene: TRBV4-3
CDR3aa: CASSPTGTGNGGGYTF

j_gene: TRBJ2-3
abundance: NA
len: 15
v_gene: TRBV5-1
CDR3aa: CASSTGTSGADTQYF

j_gene: TRBJ2-2
abundance: NA
len: 15
v_gene: TRBV2
CDR3aa: CASREDRADTGELFF

j_gene: TRBJ1-2
abundance: few
len: 13
v_gene: TRBV5-1
CDR3aa: CASSNSLGTPRTF